Listed here are 21 T cell receptor beta chains from one sample, sequenced in a study of T cell repertoires in cytomegalovirus infection. TCRdb re-called the reads through MiXCR, storing one row per CDR3 protein. The sample carries roughly 990,000 distinct CDR3 sequences, around 29% recorded once. No antigen has been assigned to these receptors. The material was cultured CD8+ T cells from PBMCs, obtained from culture after CMV antigen stimulation. These receptors were taken from a human donor in good health (CMV status not recorded). Some clones in this sample may be carry-over from other donors' samples.

This clonotype has only a few counts. The chain has TRBV6-5 and TRBJ2-7, with TRBD2 matching 8 bases. The CDR3 is made up of 15 amino acids. Germline V lookup: CDR1 MNHEY, CDR2 SVGAGI. In DNA, the CDR3 is TGTGCTAGCAAGTTAAGCGGGGGCCTATCCTACGAGCAGTACGTC. This gives the protein CASKLSGGLSYEQYV.

This clonotype was observed a handful of times. This chain joins TRBV2 and TRBJ1-1; 10 bases agree with TRBD1. The CDR3 contains 14 residues. The germline V gene has CDR1 SNHLY and CDR2 FYNNEI. The V gene end was trimmed by 8 bases and the J gene end by 6 bases; junction bases not matched to a gene: 9. This chain's CDR3 is CASGFRDRGAEAFF. CDR3 bases: TGTGCCAGCGGATTCCGGGACAGGGGCGCTGAAGCTTTCTTT.

J is TRBJ2-1 and V is TRBV6-2 or TRBV6-3; either TRBD1 or TRBD2 may fit D (6 bases each). The CDR3 covers 16 residues. The V gene lost 2 bases and the J gene lost 3 bases, with 14 bases spanning the gap. Per germline, CDR1 MNHEY and CDR2 SVGEGT. This CDR3 is CASSYVEGVNYNEQFF. CDR3 DNA: TGTGCCAGCAGTTACGTGGAGGGGGTCAACTACAATGAGCAGTTCTTC.

V usage is TRBV19 and J usage is TRBJ1-1, with D maybe TRBD1 (5 bases). Germline values: CDR1 LNHDA, CDR2 SQIVND (reference sequence). This CDR3 comprises 14 residues. Deletions cut 5 bases from V and 4 bases from J, with 14 bases between. CDR3 residues: CASSPVQGGTEAFF. CDR3 sequence (DNA): TGTGCCAGTAGTCCAGTCCAGGGTGGCACTGAAGCTTTCTTT.

The rearrangement joins TRBV10-1 to TRBJ1-6; D may be TRBD1 (5 bases). The CDR3 length is 14 residues. The germline CDR1 and CDR2 sequences are WNHNN and SYGVQD (reference sequence). V was shortened by 2 bases and J by 9 bases, with 11 bases between the two germline ends. This CDR3 is CASSEAGMSSPLHF. CDR3 nucleotide sequence: TGCGCCAGCAGTGAGGCAGGGATGAGTTCACCCCTCCACTTT.

The J gene is TRBJ1-4, the V gene TRBV28, with TRBD1 as a possible D gene (5 bases). The CDR3 runs 14 residues. V dropped 6 bases and J dropped 6 bases, with 14 bases sitting between them. Germline-derived CDR1 and CDR2 are MDHEN and SYDVKM. The CDR3 sequence is CASRGEVGDEKLFF. In nucleotides, the CDR3 is TGTGCCAGCAGGGGGGAAGTTGGTGATGAAAAACTGTTTTTT.

This clonotype appeared a few times. J is TRBJ2-7 and V is TRBV6-6; 9 nucleotides agree with TRBD1. Germline V gene lookup returns CDR1 MNHNY and CDR2 SVGAGI (reference sequence). The junction had 7 bases not matched to a gene; V was cut back by 2 bases and J by 2 bases. CDR3 length: 16 residues. The CDR3: CASSYPGQGKTYEQYV. The CDR3 coding sequence is TGTGCCAGCAGTTACCCCGGACAGGGGAAGACCTACGAGCAGTACGTC.

The chain employs TRBV6-2 or TRBV6-3 and TRBJ1-1; TRBD1 might be the D (6 bases). This CDR3 is built from 16 residues. Germline V gene sequence: CDR1 MNHEY, CDR2 SVGEGT. Trimming left V 0 bases short and J 1 base short, with 12 bases between. CDR3 sequence reads: CASSYSRTVPNTEAFF. CDR3 bases: TGTGCCAGCAGTTACTCAAGGACAGTCCCGAACACTGAAGCTTTCTTT.

This clonotype has only a few counts. CDR3 sequence (DNA): TGTGCCAGCAGCCCCTCGGGCGGGGGGGCGACCGGGGAGCTGTTTTTT. Protein sequence: CASSPSGGGATGELFF. The chain has TRBV7-4 and TRBJ2-2; the match to TRBD2 covers 9 bases. The CDR3 is 16 residues long. After removal of 5 bases from V and 5 bases from J, the junction contained 9 bases not matched to a gene. Looked up from germline, CDR1 is SGHVT and CDR2 is SQSDAQ.

This clonotype has a handful of counts. The chain combines TRBV7-6 with TRBJ2-5, with D possibly TRBD1 on 6 matching bases. Trimming left V 6 bases short and J 4 bases short, with 12 bases between. The germline V gene encodes CDR1 SGHVS and CDR2 FNYEAQ. The CDR3 loop spans 13 amino acids. In nucleotides, the CDR3 is TGTGCCAGCAGATCCCACAGGGCAGAGACCCAGTACTTC. It yields the protein CASRSHRAETQYF. The full variable domain, in which reference TRBV7-6 and TRBJ2-5 provide the parts outside the CDR3, is GAGVSQSPRYKVTKRGQDVALRCDPISGHVSLYWYRQALGQGPEFLTYFNYEAQQDKSGLPNDRFSAERPEGSISTLTIQRTEQRDSAMYRCASRSHRAETQYFGPGTRLLVL.

The chain couples TRBV7-9 to TRBJ2-5; D not resolved. Germline V CDR1 and CDR2: SEHNR, FQNEAQ (reference sequence). CDR3 length equals 17 residues. Trimming pared 1 base from V and 0 bases from J, leaving 15 bases between. CDR3 bases: TGTGCCAGCAGCTTAGGGGTCAAGACGGCTTACCAAGAGACCCAGTACTTC. This gives the protein CASSLGVKTAYQETQYF.

The V and J genes are TRBV7-2 and TRBJ1-4; D not resolved. Looked up from germline, CDR1 is SGHTA and CDR2 is FQGNSA. The CDR3 runs to 17 residues. Trimming took off 5 bases at V and 4 bases at J, with 20 bases between the two ends. The CDR3 bases are TGTGCCAGCAGCCGCGACTCCGCCCTCGTACTTAATGAAAAACTGTTTTTT. This translates into CASSRDSALVLNEKLFF.

This rearrangement joins TRBV19 to TRBJ2-3; TRBD2 agrees at 11 bases. This CDR3 contains 15 residues. Germline lookup yields CDR1 LNHDA and CDR2 SQIVND (reference sequence). V lost 6 bases and J lost 5; bases outside the gene matches: 7. The CDR3 DNA follows: TGTGCCAGTAGCTACCCAGGACTAGCGGGAGATACGCAGTATTTT. Translated: CASSYPGLAGDTQYF. Supplemented by reference TRBV19 and TRBJ2-3, the full variable domain reads DGGITQSPKYLFRKEGQNVTLSCEQNLNHDAMYWYRQDPGQGLRLIYYSQIVNDFQKGDIAEGYSVSREKKESFPLTVTSAQKNPTAFYLCASSYPGLAGDTQYFGPGTRLTVL.

The rearrangement joins TRBV29-1 to TRBJ1-2; unclear D gene. CDR1 SQVTM and CDR2 ANQGSEA come from the germline V gene. The CDR3 loop spans 15 amino acids. The ends were cut back, 2 bases at V and 4 bases at J, with 17 bases in the middle. This CDR3 is CSVESEDRAGYGYTF. CDR3 DNA: TGCAGCGTTGAAAGCGAGGACCGCGCAGGCTATGGCTACACCTTC.

The chain couples TRBV7-6 to TRBJ1-1; D gene uncertain. The CDR3 runs to 12 residues. V was pared by 5 bases and J by 3 bases, with 7 bases between. Germline V gives CDR1 SGHVS, CDR2 FNYEAQ. This chain's CDR3 is CASSDGYTEAFF. CDR3 bases: TGTGCCAGCAGCGACGGTTACACTGAAGCTTTCTTT.

V is TRBV2 and J is TRBJ2-3; weak D call: TRBD2 (6 bases). Trimming removed 1 base from V and 4 bases from J, with 18 bases in between. Germline V CDR1 and CDR2: SNHLY, FYNNEI. This CDR3 is built from 17 residues. This CDR3 reads CASSEVGSGDTSDTQYF. The CDR3 DNA reads TGTGCCAGCAGTGAAGTAGGTAGCGGAGACACCTCAGATACGCAGTATTTT.

The rearrangement joins TRBV12-3 or TRBV12-4 to TRBJ2-5, with 7 bases lining up with TRBD2. The CDR3 covers 14 residues. The J segment lost 1 base and the V segment lost 8 bases, leaving 7 bases of the junction unmatched. Here the CDR3 reads CASAGWGGQETQYF. CDR3 coding DNA: TGTGCCAGCGCCGGATGGGGGGGCCAAGAGACCCAGTACTTC.

This clonotype was observed a few times. The chain carries TRBV12-3 or TRBV12-4 and TRBJ1-1; D call uncertain. The CDR3 runs 15 residues. Between the trimmed V and J ends, which lost 7 bases and 5 bases, there was a span of 20 bases. The CDR3 coding sequence is TGTGCCAGCACCGCAACGTTGGGGTTGGGGACTGAAGCTTTCTTT. This codes for CASTATLGLGTEAFF.

The chain combines TRBV6-6 with TRBJ1-1; D is perhaps TRBD1 (6 bases). This CDR3 has 15 amino acids. Germline V lookup: CDR1 MNHNY, CDR2 SVGAGI (reference sequence). Trimming took off 0 bases at V and 7 bases at J, with 15 bases between the two ends. The CDR3 nucleotides read TGTGCCAGCAGTTACTCGTTCGAGACAGGAGGTGAAGCTTTCTTT. It encodes CASSYSFETGGEAFF.

The chain links TRBV7-9 to TRBJ1-2, with D possibly being TRBD1 (5 bases). The germline CDR1 and CDR2 sequences are SEHNR and FQNEAQ (reference sequence). The CDR3 runs 14 residues. Trimming took 5 bases from V and 4 from J, leaving 14 bases between them. In DNA form, the CDR3 reads TGTGCCAGCAGCCCGCCTGGGGGGACCTATGGCTACACCTTC. This translates into CASSPPGGTYGYTF.

The chain recombines TRBV5-1 with TRBJ2-1; 7 bases agree with TRBD1. V dropped 4 bases and J dropped 6; count of bases not matched to a gene: 4. CDR1 is SGHRS, CDR2 YFSETQ, per germline. This CDR3 comprises 13 residues. The CDR3 DNA reads TGCGCCAGCAGCGATGACAGGGTCAATGAGCAGTTCTTC. Protein: CASSDDRVNEQFF.